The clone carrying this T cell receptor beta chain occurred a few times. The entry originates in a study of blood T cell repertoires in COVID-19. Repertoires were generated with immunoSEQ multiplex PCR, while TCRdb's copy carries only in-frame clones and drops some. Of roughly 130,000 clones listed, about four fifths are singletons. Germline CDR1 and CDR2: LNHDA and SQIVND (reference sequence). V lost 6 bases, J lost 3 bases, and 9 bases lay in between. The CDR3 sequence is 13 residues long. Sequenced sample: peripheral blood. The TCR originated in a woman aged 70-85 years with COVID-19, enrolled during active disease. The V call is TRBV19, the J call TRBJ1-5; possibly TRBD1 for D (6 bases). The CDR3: CASRGADNQPQHF. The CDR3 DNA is TGTGCCAGTAGGGGGGCAGACAATCAGCCCCAGCATTTT.